The TCR beta chain under discussion was sequenced for a study of blood T cell repertoires in acute mononucleosis (TCRdb year 2020). Some background on the complete study: Acute-phase samples were taken within 2 weeks of symptom onset, representing the primary response. A mean blood EBV load of 3.8 log10 genome copies per million B cells was observed during acute infection, and a mean blood EBV load of around 2.6 was observed at convalescence. In the acute phase, YVL-BR-specific cells accounted for a mean of roughly 1.9% of blood CD8 T cells, and GLC-BM-specific cells for a mean of approximately 0.99%.

In the germline V gene, CDR1 corresponds to SGDLS and CDR2 to YYNGEE. The CDR3 sequence holds 15 residues, the cysteine and phenylalanine included. Only the CDR3 region is kept as DNA, spanning 45 bases read in frame from base 1. V gives up 3 bases and J gives up 12 bases, and the segment between their germline ends measures 21 bases. The sample's time point, from its label and the paper: acute infectious mononucleosis, at clinical presentation within 2 weeks of symptom onset (visit 1). CD8 T cell responses to two immunodominant EBV epitopes, BRLF1 109 (YVL-BR) and BMLF1 280 (GLC-BM), were tracked in the study over primary infection. Primary EBV infection was taken to be indicated by a positive serum heterophile antibody test and EBV viral capsid antigen-specific IgM. Magnetic positive selection (MACS) was first used to enrich total CD8 T cells from PBMCs. A FACSAria III was used to sort live CD3+ CD8+ tetramer+ cells to a purity above 95%. Cells were sorted with a PE-conjugated tetramer loaded with the BMLF1 280-288 peptide. TCR repertoires of EBV epitope-specific CD8 T cells were deep-sequenced directly ex vivo after tetramer sorting, at acute infection and at convalescence. A few people aged roughly 18 to 29 with clinical acute infectious mononucleosis and laboratory evidence of primary EBV infection were used as donors. Heparinized peripheral blood was collected when donors presented clinically with mononucleosis symptoms and again about 6 months afterward. Ficoll-Paque density gradient centrifugation was used to isolate PBMCs.

As regards this clone: Base quality data are lacking; no much larger clone is found one base away.

For TCR profiling, total RNA from at least 9,500 sorted tetramer+ CD8 T cells was reverse transcribed into cDNA. CDR3 regions were amplified by PCR with primers annealing to V and J regions, adding unique molecular identifiers to track templates. TCRalpha and TCRbeta chains were profiled using the immunoSEQ platform, including its sequencing and error-correction standards. The source study handled its data this way. Clonal copy numbers were corrected for sequencing and PCR errors, and IMGT conventions were followed to define CDR3s. Analysis was restricted to productive rearrangements and performed with immunoSEQ Analyzer versions 2.0 and 3.0, while gene-pairing frequencies underwent further processing in Microsoft Excel. Circos plots were used to visualize V-J pairings, and MEME plus a custom motifSearch program were used to find CDR3 motifs. The probability of generation of TCR sequences was calculated using the OLGA algorithm. Clonotypes found at both visits were termed persistent, clonotypes found only in the acute phase were termed nonpersistent, and clonotypes found only at convalescence were termed de novo. An amino acid clonotype used by more than one donor was defined as a public TCR. TCRdb took over this immuneACCESS table, retaining in-frame rearrangements with V and J assigned. Such tables are incomplete; in checked studies, under half of the missing clones stem from an unresolved V gene, and the remainder is unexplained. The DNA was the basis for D and trimming; V, J and clone size are from that table. The sample yields about 640 clones; approximately 40% were counted once. More than 40% of the sample is taken by the ten largest.

Overall study results and their limits: The low acute-to-convalescent clonotype overlap might be partly explained by sampling error, because only a fraction of each donor's blood was analyzed. With just three donors in the cohort, the group averages were based on very few individuals. Although only about 10% of unique acute clonotypes carried over into convalescence, these persisting clonotypes made up most of the response, and the remainder were seemingly replaced by new, diverse de novo clonotypes. Both chains seemed to play a part in GLC-BM selection, with public TCRbeta motifs on BV14-BJ2 and BV20-BJ1 appearing together with a TCRalpha motif on AV5-AJ31.

This sequence originates from a man younger than 35 with infectious mononucleosis caused by EBV. The rearrangement joined TRBV9 to TRBJ1-4; TRBD1 could be the D gene, as 5 bases match. The sequences come from EBV GLC epitope tetramer+ CD8+ T cells sorted from PBMCs, collected during acute infectious mononucleosis. Taken with the paper, the label for cell subset or site translates to: CD8 T cells binding tetramer with EBV BMLF1 280-288 peptide (GLC-BM). The nucleotides are TGTGCCAGCAGCGACGGACAAGTTGCAACTAATGAACTGTTTTTT. Translation gives CASSDGQVATNELFF. This CDR3, with the reference TRBV9 and TRBJ1-4 proteins standing in past its ends, gives the full variable domain DSGVTQTPKHLITATGQRVTLRCSPRSGDLSVYWYQQSLDQGLQFLIQYYNGEERAKGNILERFSAQQFPDLHSELNLSSLELGDSALYFCASSDGQVATNELFFGSGTQLSVL.